This T cell receptor beta chain was identified in a study of blood T cell repertoires in COVID-19. Study-level information: Samples came from the United States, Italy and Spain, spanning acute and convalescent COVID-19. T cells, B-cell-depleted T cells, or PBMCs provided the cDNA or gDNA that served as material.

The table came from immunoSEQ multiplex PCR; TCRdb's copy has only in-frame clones and leaves some out. The sample carries tens of thousands of clones, around 86% recorded once. This receptor was taken from a man aged 50 to 59 with active or convalescent COVID-19. Specimen: peripheral blood.

The CDR3 is CASSLRTSGGPDTQYF. The CDR3, as DNA: TGTGCCAGCAGCTTGCGGACTAGCGGGGGGCCAGATACGCAGTATTTT. The chain is built from TRBV7-2 and TRBJ2-3; 14 bases match TRBD2. Germline V gives CDR1 SGHTA, CDR2 FQGNSA. CDR3 size: 16 residues. V dropped 3 bases and J dropped 4; count of bases not matched to a gene: 3.